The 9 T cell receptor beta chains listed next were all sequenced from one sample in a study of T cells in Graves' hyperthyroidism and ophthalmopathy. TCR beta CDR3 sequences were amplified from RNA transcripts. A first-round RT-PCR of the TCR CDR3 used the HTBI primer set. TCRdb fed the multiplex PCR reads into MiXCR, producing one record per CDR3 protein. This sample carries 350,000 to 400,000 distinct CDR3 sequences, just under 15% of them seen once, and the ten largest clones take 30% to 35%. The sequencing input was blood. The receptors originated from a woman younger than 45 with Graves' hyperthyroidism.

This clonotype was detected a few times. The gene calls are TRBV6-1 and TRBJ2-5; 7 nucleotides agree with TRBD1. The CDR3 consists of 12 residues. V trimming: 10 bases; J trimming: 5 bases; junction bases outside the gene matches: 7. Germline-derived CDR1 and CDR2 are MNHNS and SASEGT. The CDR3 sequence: CATLGRGETQYF. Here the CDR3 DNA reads TGTGCCACGTTGGGCAGGGGGGAGACCCAGTACTTC.

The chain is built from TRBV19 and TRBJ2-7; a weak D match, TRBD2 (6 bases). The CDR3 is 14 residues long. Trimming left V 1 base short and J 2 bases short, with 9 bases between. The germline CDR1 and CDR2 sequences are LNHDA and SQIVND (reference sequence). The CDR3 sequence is CASSIAGAAYEQYF. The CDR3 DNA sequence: TGTGCCAGTAGTATAGCGGGAGCGGCCTACGAGCAGTACTTC. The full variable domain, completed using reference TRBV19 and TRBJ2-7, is DGGITQSPKYLFRKEGQNVTLSCEQNLNHDAMYWYRQDPGQGLRLIYYSQIVNDFQKGDIAEGYSVSREKKESFPLTVTSAQKNPTAFYLCASSIAGAAYEQYFGPGTRLTVT.

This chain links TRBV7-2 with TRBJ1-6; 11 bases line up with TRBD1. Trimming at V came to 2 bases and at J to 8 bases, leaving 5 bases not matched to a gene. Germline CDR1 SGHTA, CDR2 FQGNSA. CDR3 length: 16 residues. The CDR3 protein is CASSLNLGQGDSPLHF. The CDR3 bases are TGTGCCAGCAGCTTAAATCTGGGACAGGGGGATTCACCCCTCCACTTT.

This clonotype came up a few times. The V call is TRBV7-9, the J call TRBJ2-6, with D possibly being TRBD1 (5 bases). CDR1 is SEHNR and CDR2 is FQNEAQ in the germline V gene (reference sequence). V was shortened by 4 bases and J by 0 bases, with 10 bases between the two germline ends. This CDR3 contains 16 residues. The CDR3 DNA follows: TGTGCCAGCAGCTCCAGGGTGAACTCTGGGGCCAACGTCCTGACTTTC. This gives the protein CASSSRVNSGANVLTF.

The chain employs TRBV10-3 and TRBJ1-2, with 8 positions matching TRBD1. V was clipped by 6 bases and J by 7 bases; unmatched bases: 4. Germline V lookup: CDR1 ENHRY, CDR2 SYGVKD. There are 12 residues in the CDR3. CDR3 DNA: TGTGCCATCAGACAGGACAGGGCTGGCTACACCTTC. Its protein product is CAIRQDRAGYTF.

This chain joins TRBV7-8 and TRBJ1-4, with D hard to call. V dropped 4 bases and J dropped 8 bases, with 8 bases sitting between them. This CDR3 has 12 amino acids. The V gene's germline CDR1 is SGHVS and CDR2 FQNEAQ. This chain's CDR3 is CASSSRGEKLFF. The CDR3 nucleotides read TGTGCCAGCAGCTCAAGAGGAGAAAAACTGTTTTTT.

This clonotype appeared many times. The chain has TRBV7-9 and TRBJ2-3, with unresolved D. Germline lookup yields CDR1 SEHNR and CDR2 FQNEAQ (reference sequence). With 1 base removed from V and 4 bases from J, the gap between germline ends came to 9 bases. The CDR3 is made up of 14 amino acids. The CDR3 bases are TGTGCCAGCAGCTTAGACGATAGGGCAGATACGCAGTATTTT. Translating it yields CASSLDDRADTQYF.

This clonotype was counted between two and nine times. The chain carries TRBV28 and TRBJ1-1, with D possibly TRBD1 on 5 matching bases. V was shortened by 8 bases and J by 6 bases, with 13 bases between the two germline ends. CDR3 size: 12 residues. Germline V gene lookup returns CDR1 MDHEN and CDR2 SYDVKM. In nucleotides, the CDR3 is TGTGCCAGCGGGGGGGTTTCCGCTGAAGCTTTCTTT. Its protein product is CASGGVSAEAFF. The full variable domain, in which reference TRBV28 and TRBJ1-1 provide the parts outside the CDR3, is DVKVTQSSRYLVKRTGEKVFLECVQDMDHENMFWYRQDPGLGLRLIYFSYDVKMKEKGDIPEGYSVSREKKERFSLILESASTNQTSMYLCASGGVSAEAFFGQGTRLTVV.

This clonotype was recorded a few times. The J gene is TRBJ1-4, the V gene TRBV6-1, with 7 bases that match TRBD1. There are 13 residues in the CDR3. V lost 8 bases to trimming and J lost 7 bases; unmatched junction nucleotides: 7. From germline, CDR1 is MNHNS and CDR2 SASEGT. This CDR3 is CASFRDRLEKLFF. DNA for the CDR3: TGTGCCAGCTTCCGGGACAGACTTGAAAAACTGTTTTTT.